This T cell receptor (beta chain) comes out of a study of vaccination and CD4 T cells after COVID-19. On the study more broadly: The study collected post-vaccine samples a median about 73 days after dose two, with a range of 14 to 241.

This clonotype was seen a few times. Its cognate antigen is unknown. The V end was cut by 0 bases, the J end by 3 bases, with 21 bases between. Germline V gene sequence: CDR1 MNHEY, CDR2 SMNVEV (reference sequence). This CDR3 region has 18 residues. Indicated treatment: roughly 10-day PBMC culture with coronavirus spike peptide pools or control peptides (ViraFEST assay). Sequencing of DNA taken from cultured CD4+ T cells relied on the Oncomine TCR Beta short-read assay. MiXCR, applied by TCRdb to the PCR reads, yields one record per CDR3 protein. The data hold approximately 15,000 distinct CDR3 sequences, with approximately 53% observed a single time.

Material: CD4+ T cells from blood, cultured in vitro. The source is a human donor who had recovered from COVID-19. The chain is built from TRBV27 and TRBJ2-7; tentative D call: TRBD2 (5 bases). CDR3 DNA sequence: TGTGCCAGCAGTTTATCGTGGCGGGCCCCCCCTAACTTCTACGAGCAGTACTTC. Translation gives CASSLSWRAPPNFYEQYF.